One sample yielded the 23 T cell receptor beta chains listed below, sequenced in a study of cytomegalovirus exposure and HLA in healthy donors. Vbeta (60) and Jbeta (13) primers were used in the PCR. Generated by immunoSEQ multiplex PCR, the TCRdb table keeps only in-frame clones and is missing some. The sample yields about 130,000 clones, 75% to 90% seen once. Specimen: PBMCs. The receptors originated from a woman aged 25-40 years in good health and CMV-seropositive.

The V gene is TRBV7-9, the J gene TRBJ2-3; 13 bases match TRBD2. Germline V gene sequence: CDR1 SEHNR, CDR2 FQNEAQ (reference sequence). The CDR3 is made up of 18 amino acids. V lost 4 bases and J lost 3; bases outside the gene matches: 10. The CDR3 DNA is TGTGCCAGCAGCTCCATGACTAGCGGGGGGTGGAGAACAGATACGCAGTATTTT. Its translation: CASSSMTSGGWRTDTQYF.

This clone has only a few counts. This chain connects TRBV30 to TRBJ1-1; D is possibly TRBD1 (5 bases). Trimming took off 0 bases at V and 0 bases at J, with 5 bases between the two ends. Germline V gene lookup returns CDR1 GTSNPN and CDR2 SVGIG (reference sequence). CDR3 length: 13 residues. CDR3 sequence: CAWSVQVNTEAFF. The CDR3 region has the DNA TGTGCCTGGAGTGTACAGGTGAACACTGAAGCTTTCTTT.

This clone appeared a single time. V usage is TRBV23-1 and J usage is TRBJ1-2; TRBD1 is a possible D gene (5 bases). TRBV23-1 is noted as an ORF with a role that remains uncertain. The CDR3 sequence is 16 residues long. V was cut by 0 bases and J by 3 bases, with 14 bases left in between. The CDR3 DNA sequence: TGCGCCAGCAGTCAATCGCCGACAGACGCTTACTATGGCTACACCTTC. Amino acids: CASSQSPTDAYYGYTF.

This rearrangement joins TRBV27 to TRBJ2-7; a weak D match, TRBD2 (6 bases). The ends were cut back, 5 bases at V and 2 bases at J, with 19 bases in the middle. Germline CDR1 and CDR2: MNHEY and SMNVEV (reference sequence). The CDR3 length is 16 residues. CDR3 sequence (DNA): TGTGCCAGCAGTCTGGCGGGATCGGTTCCTACCTACGAGCAGTACTTC. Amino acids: CASSLAGSVPTYEQYF.

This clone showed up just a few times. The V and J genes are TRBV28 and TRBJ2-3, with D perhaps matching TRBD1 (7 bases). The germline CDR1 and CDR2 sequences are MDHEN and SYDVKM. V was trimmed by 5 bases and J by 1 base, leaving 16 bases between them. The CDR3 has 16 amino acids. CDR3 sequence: CASSDPQGGGTDTQYF. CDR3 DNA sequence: TGTGCCAGCAGTGACCCTCAGGGGGGAGGCACAGATACGCAGTATTTT.

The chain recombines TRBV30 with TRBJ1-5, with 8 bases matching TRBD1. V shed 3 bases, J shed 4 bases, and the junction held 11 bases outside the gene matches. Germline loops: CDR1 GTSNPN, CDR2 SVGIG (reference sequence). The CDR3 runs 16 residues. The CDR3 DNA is TGTGCCTGGAGCGCAACCCCAGGGGGCGTTAATCAGCCCCAGCATTTT. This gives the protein CAWSATPGGVNQPQHF.

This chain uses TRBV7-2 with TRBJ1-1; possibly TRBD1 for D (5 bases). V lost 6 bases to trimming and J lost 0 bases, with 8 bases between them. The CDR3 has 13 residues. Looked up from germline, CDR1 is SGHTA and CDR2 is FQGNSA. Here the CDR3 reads CASRTAMNTEAFF. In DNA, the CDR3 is TGTGCCAGCAGGACAGCGATGAACACTGAAGCTTTCTTT.

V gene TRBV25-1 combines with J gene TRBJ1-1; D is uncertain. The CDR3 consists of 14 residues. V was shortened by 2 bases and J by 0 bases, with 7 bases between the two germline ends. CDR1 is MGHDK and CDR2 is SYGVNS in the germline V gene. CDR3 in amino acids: CASSERGVNTEAFF. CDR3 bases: TGTGCCAGCAGTGAAAGAGGAGTGAACACTGAAGCTTTCTTT.

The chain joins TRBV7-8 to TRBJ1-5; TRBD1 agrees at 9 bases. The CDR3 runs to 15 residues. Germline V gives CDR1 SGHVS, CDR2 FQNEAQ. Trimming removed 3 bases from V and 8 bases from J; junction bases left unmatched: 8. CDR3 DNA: TGTGCCAGCAGCTTGGGCACAGGGGGCGGAGAGCCCCAGCATTTT. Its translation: CASSLGTGGGEPQHF.

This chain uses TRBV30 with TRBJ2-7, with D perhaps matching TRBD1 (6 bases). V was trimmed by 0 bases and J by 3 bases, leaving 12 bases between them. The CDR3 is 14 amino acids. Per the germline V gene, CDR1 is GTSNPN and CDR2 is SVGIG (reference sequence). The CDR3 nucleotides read TGTGCCTGGAGTGTAGTACAGGGCCTCTACGAGCAGTACTTC. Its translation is CAWSVVQGLYEQYF.

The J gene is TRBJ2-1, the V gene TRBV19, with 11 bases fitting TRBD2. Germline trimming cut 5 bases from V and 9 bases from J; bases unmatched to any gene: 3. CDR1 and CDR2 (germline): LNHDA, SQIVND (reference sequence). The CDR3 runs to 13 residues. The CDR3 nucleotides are TGTGCCAGTAGTCTGACTAGCGGGGTTGAGCAGTTCTTC. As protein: CASSLTSGVEQFF.

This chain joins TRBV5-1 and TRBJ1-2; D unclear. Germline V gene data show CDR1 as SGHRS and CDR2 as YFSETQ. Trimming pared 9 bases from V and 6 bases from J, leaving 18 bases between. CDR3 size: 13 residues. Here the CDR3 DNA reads TGCGCCACCCATTCGAGGGTCGGGAATGGCTACACCTTC. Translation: CATHSRVGNGYTF.

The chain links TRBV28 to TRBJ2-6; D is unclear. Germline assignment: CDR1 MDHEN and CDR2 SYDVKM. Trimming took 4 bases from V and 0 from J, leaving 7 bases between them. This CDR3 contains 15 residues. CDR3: CASSSPLSGANVLTF. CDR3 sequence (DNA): TGTGCCAGCAGTTCCCCACTCTCTGGGGCCAACGTCCTGACTTTC.

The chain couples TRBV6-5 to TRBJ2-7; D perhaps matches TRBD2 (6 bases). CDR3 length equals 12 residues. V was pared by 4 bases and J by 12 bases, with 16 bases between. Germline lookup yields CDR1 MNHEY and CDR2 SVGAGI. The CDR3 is CASSSPGGNGYF. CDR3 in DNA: TGTGCCAGCAGTTCCCCGGGCGGGAACGGGTACTTC.

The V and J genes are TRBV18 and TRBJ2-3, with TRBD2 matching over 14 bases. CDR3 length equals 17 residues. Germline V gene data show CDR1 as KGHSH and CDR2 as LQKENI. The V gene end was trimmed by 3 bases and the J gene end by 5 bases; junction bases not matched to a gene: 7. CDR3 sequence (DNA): TGTGCCAGCTCACCTTACCAGACTAGCGGGAGGGGAGATACGCAGTATTTT. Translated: CASSPYQTSGRGDTQYF.

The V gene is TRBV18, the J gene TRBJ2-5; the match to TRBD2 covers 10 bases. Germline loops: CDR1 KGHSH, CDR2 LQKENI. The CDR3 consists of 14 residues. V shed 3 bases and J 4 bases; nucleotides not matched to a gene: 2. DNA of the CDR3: TGTGCCAGCTCACCGTTAGCGGGAGGAGAGACCCAGTACTTC. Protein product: CASSPLAGGETQYF.

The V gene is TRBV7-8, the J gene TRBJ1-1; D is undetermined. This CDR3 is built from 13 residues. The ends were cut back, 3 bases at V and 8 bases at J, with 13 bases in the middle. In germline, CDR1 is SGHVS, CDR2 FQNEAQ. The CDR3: CASSFSRVSEAFF. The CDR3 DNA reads TGTGCCAGCAGCTTCTCTCGTGTCTCCGAAGCTTTCTTT.

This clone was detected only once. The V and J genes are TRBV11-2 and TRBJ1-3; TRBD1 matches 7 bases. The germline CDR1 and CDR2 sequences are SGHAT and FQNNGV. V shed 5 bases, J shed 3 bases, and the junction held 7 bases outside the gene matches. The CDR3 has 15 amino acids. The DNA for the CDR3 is TGTGCCAGCAGCCCGCTAGACAGGGATGGAAACACCATATATTTT. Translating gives CASSPLDRDGNTIYF. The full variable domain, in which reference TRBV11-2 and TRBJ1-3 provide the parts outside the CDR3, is EAGVAQSPRYKIIEKRQSVAFWCNPISGHATLYWYQQILGQGPKLLIQFQNNGVVDDSQLPKDRFSAERLKGVDSTLKIQPAKLEDSAVYLCASSPLDRDGNTIYFGEGSWLTVV.

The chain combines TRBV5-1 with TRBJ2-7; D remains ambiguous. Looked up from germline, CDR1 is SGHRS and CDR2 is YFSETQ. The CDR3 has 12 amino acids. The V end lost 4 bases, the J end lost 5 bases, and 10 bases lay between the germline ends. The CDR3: CASSAGGHEQYF. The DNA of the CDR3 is TGCGCCAGCAGCGCCGGCGGCCACGAGCAGTACTTC. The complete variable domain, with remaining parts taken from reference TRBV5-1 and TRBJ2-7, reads KAGVTQTPRYLIKTRGQQVTLSCSPISGHRSVSWYQQTPGQGLQFLFEYFSETQRNKGNFPGRFSGRQFSNSRSEMNVSTLELGDSALYLCASSAGGHEQYFGPGTRLTVT.

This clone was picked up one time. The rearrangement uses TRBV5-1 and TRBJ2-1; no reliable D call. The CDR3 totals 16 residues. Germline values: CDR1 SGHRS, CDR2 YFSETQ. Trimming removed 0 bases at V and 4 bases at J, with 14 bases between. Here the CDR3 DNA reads TGCGCCAGCAGCTTGGGTGCGGATCCCGCATACAATGAGCAGTTCTTC. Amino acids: CASSLGADPAYNEQFF.

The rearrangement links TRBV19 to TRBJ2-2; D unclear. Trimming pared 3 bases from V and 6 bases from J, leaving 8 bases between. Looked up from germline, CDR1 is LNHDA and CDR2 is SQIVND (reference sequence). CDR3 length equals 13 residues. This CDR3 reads CASSMVQSGELFF. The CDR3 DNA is TGTGCCAGTAGTATGGTGCAGTCCGGGGAGCTGTTTTTT.

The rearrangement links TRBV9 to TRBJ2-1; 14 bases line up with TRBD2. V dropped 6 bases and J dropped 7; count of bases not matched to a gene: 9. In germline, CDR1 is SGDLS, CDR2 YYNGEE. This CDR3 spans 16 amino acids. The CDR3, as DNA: TGTGCCAGCACCACCGGCGGGACTAGCGGGAGTAATGAGCAGTTCTTC. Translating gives CASTTGGTSGSNEQFF.

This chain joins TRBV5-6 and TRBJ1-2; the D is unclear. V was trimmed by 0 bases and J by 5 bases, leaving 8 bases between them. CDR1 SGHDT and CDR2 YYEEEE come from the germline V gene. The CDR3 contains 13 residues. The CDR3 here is CASSLAAQYGYTF. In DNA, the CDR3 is TGTGCCAGCAGCTTGGCCGCTCAGTATGGCTACACCTTC. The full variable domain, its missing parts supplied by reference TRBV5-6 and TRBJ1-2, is DAGVTQSPTHLIKTRGQQVTLRCSPKSGHDTVSWYQQALGQGPQFIFQYYEEEERQRGNFPDRFSGHQFPNYSSELNVNALLLGDSALYLCASSLAAQYGYTFGSGTRLTVV.